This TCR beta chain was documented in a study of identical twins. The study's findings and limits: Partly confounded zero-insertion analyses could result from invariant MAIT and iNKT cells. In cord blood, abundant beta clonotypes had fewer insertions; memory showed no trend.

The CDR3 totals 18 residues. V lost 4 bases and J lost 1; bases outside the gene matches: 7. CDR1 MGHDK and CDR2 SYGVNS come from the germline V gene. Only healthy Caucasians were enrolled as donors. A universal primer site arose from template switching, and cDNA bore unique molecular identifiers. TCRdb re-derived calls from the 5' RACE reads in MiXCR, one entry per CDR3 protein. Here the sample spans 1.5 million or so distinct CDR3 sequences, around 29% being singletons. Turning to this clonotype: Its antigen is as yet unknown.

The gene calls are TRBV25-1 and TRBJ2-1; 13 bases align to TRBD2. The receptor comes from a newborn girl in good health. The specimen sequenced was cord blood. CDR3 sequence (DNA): TGTGCCAGCAGTGGGGGACTAGCGGGAACGATGTCCTACAATGAGCAGTTCTTC. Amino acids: CASSGGLAGTMSYNEQFF.